The 30 T cell receptor beta chains reported below all come from one sample, sequenced in a study of metastatic and nonmetastatic thyroid tumors (TCRdb year 2020). No patient had received any treatment before thyroid surgery. The protocol used for the library was PCR. The sequencer was an Illumina HiSeq 4000. TCRdb applied fastp at Q25 and MiXCR to the public reads, then kept only in-frame beta chains. In this sample the table shows about 20,000 clones, 15% to 20% of which occur a single time. About 2.9% of the sample goes to the ten largest clones. The sequenced material came from adjacent normal tissue. Every receptor here comes from a male donor with papillary thyroid cancer or a benign thyroid nodule (not recorded which). Some clones in this sample may be carry-over from other donors' samples.

On this clone itself: Just one base apart from a much larger clone, this may be a read error. This chain connects TRBV24-1 to TRBJ2-5; the match to TRBD2 covers 8 bases. Germline CDR1 reads KGHDR; CDR2 reads SFDVKD. The CDR3 has 13 residues. DNA for the CDR3: TGTGCCACCAGAGCGGGAGTTGGGGAGACCAAGTACTTC. This translates into CATRAGVGETKYF.

This clone is judged medium-sized. CDR3 loop: CASSFGWGQGASYEQYF. CDR3 sequence (DNA): TGTGCCAGCAGTTTCGGGTGGGGACAGGGGGCTTCTTACGAGCAGTACTTC. The chain employs TRBV27 and TRBJ2-7; 12 nucleotides match TRBD1. The CDR3 contains 17 residues. The J segment lost 4 bases and the V segment lost 3 bases, leaving 10 bases of the junction unmatched. From germline, CDR1 is MNHEY and CDR2 SMNVEV (reference sequence).

The chain has TRBV5-1 and TRBJ2-2; 9 positions agree with TRBD1. Germline trimming cut 1 base from V and 8 bases from J; bases unmatched to any gene: 6. CDR3 length: 15 amino acids. CDR1 SGHRS and CDR2 YFSETQ come from the germline V gene. CDR3 coding DNA: TGCGCCAGCAGCTTGAACCGGGGACAGGGAGGGGAGCTGTTTTTT. Protein sequence: CASSLNRGQGGELFF.

In this sample, this clone turned up many times. The chain combines TRBV10-1 with TRBJ2-7, with D possibly being TRBD1 or TRBD2 (5 bases each). Germline V gives CDR1 WNHNN, CDR2 SYGVQD (reference sequence). This CDR3 is built from 13 residues. The V and J ends lost 9 bases and 4 bases respectively, with 16 bases between them. CDR3 amino acids: CARRDPEPYEQYV. CDR3 nucleotide sequence: TGCGCCAGACGGGACCCCGAACCGTACGAGCAGTACGTC.

Ten or more counts support this clone. The rearrangement links TRBV11-3 to TRBJ2-1, with TRBD2 identical over 8 bases. CDR1 and CDR2 from the germline V gene are SGHNT and YENEEA. With V trimmed by 6 bases and J by 1 base, 14 bases remained unmatched. CDR3 size: 18 residues. This chain's CDR3 is CASRLRTSTTSSYNEQFF. CDR3 DNA sequence: TGTGCCAGCAGGCTGAGGACTAGCACCACTTCATCCTACAATGAGCAGTTCTTC.

This clone came up many times. The V gene is TRBV28, the J gene TRBJ2-5, with TRBD1 identical over 9 bases. CDR3 size: 14 residues. Germline loops: CDR1 MDHEN, CDR2 SYDVKM. Germline trimming cut 6 bases from V and 7 bases from J; bases unmatched to any gene: 9. The CDR3 spells CASREQGARGTQYF. In DNA, the CDR3 is TGTGCCAGCAGGGAACAGGGGGCCAGAGGGACCCAGTACTTC.

This clone was detected ten times or more. J is TRBJ2-1 and V is TRBV30; TRBD2 agrees at 12 bases. Germline lookup yields CDR1 GTSNPN and CDR2 SVGIG (reference sequence). V gave up 4 bases and J gave up 7 bases; unmatched junction bases: 14. The CDR3 runs to 17 residues. The DNA for the CDR3 is TGTGCCTGGAACCCACAGGCGACTAGCGGGAGTCAAAATGAGCAGTTCTTC. Its protein product is CAWNPQATSGSQNEQFF.

On this clone itself: A read error is possible here, since a much larger clone lies one base away. The sample has other DNA sequences that encode this CDR3 too. This chain's CDR3 is CASSPGLAGGTGELFF. The DNA for the CDR3 is TGTGCCAGCTCACCCGGACTAGCTGGGGGCACCGGGGAGCTGTTTTTT. The gene calls are TRBV18 and TRBJ2-2; 8 positions match TRBD2. CDR3 size: 16 residues. The V gene end was trimmed by 3 bases and the J gene end by 4 bases; junction bases not matched to a gene: 7. The germline V gene encodes CDR1 KGHSH and CDR2 LQKENI.

Of note for this clone: The junction departs from the called germline gene at one end, perhaps through a read error. This rearrangement joins TRBV27 to TRBJ1-2, with D possibly matching TRBD1 (6 bases). Looked up from germline, CDR1 is MNHEY and CDR2 is SMNVEV (reference sequence). The length of the CDR3 is 13 residues. CDR3 sequence reads: CASRFRGNYSYTF. The CDR3 nucleotides are TGTGCAAGCCGTTTCAGGGGTAACTATAGCTACACCTTC.

This chain links TRBV30 with TRBJ2-5; D is ambiguous. Per the germline V gene, CDR1 is GTSNPN and CDR2 is SVGIG (reference sequence). Trimming took 1 base from V and 1 from J, leaving 10 bases between them. The CDR3 sequence is 14 residues long. The CDR3 region has the DNA TGTGCCTGGAGTGATTTGGTGTCCCAAGAGACCCAGTACTTC. It specifies CAWSDLVSQETQYF.

This clone is termed medium-sized. Additional DNA sequences in this sample encode the identical CDR3. The V call is TRBV6-1, the J call TRBJ2-7; tentatively, D is TRBD1 or TRBD2 (5 bases each). The CDR3 runs to 13 residues. Germline CDR1 MNHNS, CDR2 SASEGT. Trimming shortened V by 2 bases and J by 4 bases, and 9 bases separated the two germline ends. For the CDR3, the DNA is TGTGCCAGCAGTGAACGGGGCGCTTACGAGCAGTACTTC. Its translation: CASSERGAYEQYF.

Ten or more counts support this clone. The chain has TRBV4-2 and TRBJ1-5; TRBD1 aligns across 9 bases. CDR1 is LGHNA and CDR2 is YNFKEQ in the germline V gene. This CDR3 is built from 14 residues. Germline trimming cut 4 bases from V and 4 bases from J; bases unmatched to any gene: 2. The CDR3 spells CASSRGTGNQPQHF. The CDR3 bases are TGTGCCAGCAGCCGAGGGACAGGGAATCAGCCCCAGCATTTT.

This clone rates as medium-sized. The rearrangement joins TRBV11-2 to TRBJ2-1, with D possibly being TRBD2 (6 bases). The CDR3 totals 15 residues. V was cut by 0 bases and J by 3 bases, with 9 bases left in between. CDR1 is SGHAT, CDR2 FQNNGV, per germline. The DNA of the CDR3 is TGTGCCAGCAGCTTAGACTGGGGAGGCTACAATGAGCAGTTCTTC. Translating gives CASSLDWGGYNEQFF.

The rearrangement joins TRBV28 to TRBJ2-2; no firm D call. Trimming shortened V by 3 bases and J by 6 bases, and 11 bases separated the two germline ends. This CDR3 has 14 amino acids. Germline CDR1 MDHEN, CDR2 SYDVKM. The CDR3 spells CASSFSVWAGELFF. CDR3 bases: TGTGCCAGCAGTTTCTCCGTGTGGGCCGGGGAGCTGTTTTTT.

This clone was detected many times. V and J are TRBV28 and TRBJ1-5, with D perhaps matching TRBD1 (5 bases). The CDR3 is 17 residues long. Germline loops: CDR1 MDHEN, CDR2 SYDVKM. Trimming shortened V by 3 bases and J by 3 bases, and 18 bases separated the two germline ends. The CDR3 nucleotides are TGTGCCAGCAGTTTTAAACTGGACGGGGGTAACAATCAGCCCCAGCATTTT. Translating it yields CASSFKLDGGNNQPQHF.

There are many counts of this clone. This chain connects TRBV2 to TRBJ1-2; D is ambiguous. This CDR3 is built from 12 residues. Germline lookup yields CDR1 SNHLY and CDR2 FYNNEI. The germline V and J ends were trimmed by 8 bases and 1 base, with 8 bases remaining between them. DNA for the CDR3: TGTGCCAGCTGGGTTTTTAACTATGGCTACACCTTC. Residues: CASWVFNYGYTF.

This clone was counted at least ten times. The chain joins TRBV25-1 to TRBJ2-2, with 9 bases fitting TRBD2. This CDR3 has 14 amino acids. With 9 bases clipped from V and 3 bases from J, the junction kept 5 bases outside the gene matches. CDR1 MGHDK and CDR2 SYGVNS come from the germline V gene. The CDR3 reads CARGGLADTGELFF. In DNA form, the CDR3 reads TGTGCCAGGGGGGGACTAGCTGACACCGGGGAGCTGTTTTTT. Together with reference TRBV25-1 and TRBJ2-2, the CDR3 gives the full variable domain: EADIYQTPRYLVIGTGKKITLECSQTMGHDKMYWYQQDPGMELHLIHYSYGVNSTEKGDLSSESTVSRIRTEHFPLTLESARPSHTSQYLCARGGLADTGELFFGEGSRLTVL.

This clone was observed at least ten times. This sequence joins TRBV18 and TRBJ2-2; D is undetermined. The CDR3 has 15 amino acids. In germline, CDR1 is KGHSH, CDR2 LQKENI. V shed 5 bases and J shed 3 bases, with 13 bases lying between them. The CDR3 DNA is TGTGCCAGCTCAAATAAAGCACTCTACACCGGGGAGCTGTTTTTT. It yields the protein CASSNKALYTGELFF.

The table lists this clone with many counts. The CDR3 region is CSARGHKSNNEQFF. DNA for the CDR3: TGCAGTGCTAGAGGACACAAATCCAACAATGAGCAGTTCTTC. The chain has TRBV20-1 and TRBJ2-1; no firm D call. Looked up from germline, CDR1 is DFQATT and CDR2 is SNEGSKA (reference sequence). The CDR3 runs to 14 residues. The V gene lost 1 base and the J gene lost 5 bases, with 12 bases spanning the gap.

This clone was seen many times. This chain joins TRBV11-2 and TRBJ2-3, with 7 bases fitting TRBD2. The CDR3 is 15 residues long. CDR1 is SGHAT, CDR2 FQNNGV, per germline. V was clipped by 6 bases and J by 7 bases; unmatched bases: 13. CDR3 protein: CASRMVGGRWNTQYF. The CDR3 nucleotides are TGTGCCAGCAGGATGGTGGGGGGGAGGTGGAATACGCAGTATTTT. Filled out from reference TRBV11-2 and TRBJ2-3, the complete variable domain reads EAGVAQSPRYKIIEKRQSVAFWCNPISGHATLYWYQQILGQGPKLLIQFQNNGVVDDSQLPKDRFSAERLKGVDSTLKIQPAKLEDSAVYLCASRMVGGRWNTQYFGPGTRLTVL.

This clone was observed at least ten times. The gene calls are TRBV24-1 and TRBJ2-3; the match to TRBD2 covers 10 bases. This CDR3 has 16 amino acids. The ends lost 3 bases at V and 5 bases at J; junction bases unmatched: 7. Germline values: CDR1 KGHDR, CDR2 SFDVKD. The CDR3 nucleotides read TGTGCCACCAGTGATCCCCTAGCGGGAGCCAGAGATACGCAGTATTTT. Translated, it gives CATSDPLAGARDTQYF.

This clone was detected many times. CDR3 sequence: CAWSETGFGNTIYF. The CDR3 coding sequence is TGTGCCTGGAGTGAGACAGGCTTCGGAAACACCATATATTTT. The gene calls are TRBV30 and TRBJ1-3; possibly TRBD1 for D (6 bases). V lost 1 base, J lost 4 bases, and 11 bases lay in between. Germline V CDR1 and CDR2: GTSNPN, SVGIG (reference sequence). The CDR3 is 14 amino acids.

The sample holds a few counts of this clone. This sequence joins TRBV5-1 and TRBJ2-7; maybe TRBD1 (7 bases). In germline, CDR1 is SGHRS, CDR2 YFSETQ. Trimming pared 0 bases from V and 5 bases from J, leaving 12 bases between. The CDR3 consists of 14 residues. The CDR3: CASSLVSRGDEQYF. The DNA for the CDR3 is TGCGCCAGCAGCTTGGTGAGCAGGGGGGACGAGCAGTACTTC.

This CDR3 reads CASSFGLAGDADTQYF. The CDR3 DNA is TGTGCCAGCAGCTTCGGACTAGCGGGAGATGCAGATACGCAGTATTTT. The J gene is TRBJ2-3, the V gene TRBV11-2; TRBD2 aligns across 13 bases. This CDR3 is built from 16 residues. V was pared by 3 bases and J by 4 bases, with 4 bases of the junction left unmatched. CDR1 is SGHAT, CDR2 FQNNGV, per germline.

This clone was observed at least ten times. V gene TRBV7-8 combines with J gene TRBJ2-2; D gene ambiguous. CDR1 and CDR2 from the germline V gene are SGHVS and FQNEAQ. The V end lost 3 bases, the J end lost 1 base, and 21 bases lay between the germline ends. There are 19 residues in the CDR3. CDR3 DNA sequence: TGTGCCAGCAGCTTCCCCGGGCCCAATTCCCGCGGGAACACCGGGGAGCTGTTTTTT. This encodes CASSFPGPNSRGNTGELFF.

Comments on this clone: Germline and junction disagree at one end, which may indicate a read error. The chain uses TRBV2 and TRBJ1-3, with D uncertain. CDR3 size: 18 residues. The V gene's germline CDR1 is SNHLY and CDR2 FYNNEI. The CDR3 nucleotides are TGTGCCAGCCGGGGAACAGCAGTCCCCGAGAGAACTGGAAACACCACATATTTT. Translation: CASRGTAVPERTGNTTYF.

This chain joins TRBV11-1 and TRBJ1-1; D might be TRBD1 (5 bases). Germline-derived CDR1 and CDR2 are SGHAT and FQDESV (reference sequence). CDR3 size: 16 residues. The V end was cut by 5 bases, the J end by 4 bases, with 20 bases between. For the CDR3, the DNA is TGTGCCAGCAGCCCCCCCCGCAGGGCGGTTAGCACTGAAGCTTTCTTT. Protein sequence: CASSPPRRAVSTEAFF.

This clone was observed many times. The chain joins TRBV4-3 to TRBJ1-1, with 11 bases lining up with TRBD1. CDR1 LGHNA and CDR2 YSLEER come from the germline V gene. The ends lost 4 bases at V and 4 bases at J; junction bases unmatched: 5. The CDR3 is made up of 15 amino acids. This chain's CDR3 is CASSPGTGGGTEAFF. CDR3 in DNA: TGCGCCAGCAGCCCCGGGACAGGGGGTGGCACTGAAGCTTTCTTT.

This clone has a count of ten or more. V usage is TRBV30 and J usage is TRBJ2-3, with 8 bases that match TRBD2. Losses at the gene ends were 3 bases for V and 4 bases for J; bases not matched to a gene: 0. CDR3 length: 12 residues. CDR1 is GTSNPN, CDR2 SVGIG, per germline (reference sequence). The CDR3 DNA reads TGTGCCTGGAGGGGACTAGCAGATACGCAGTATTTT. Its protein product is CAWRGLADTQYF.

A few counts support this clone. This rearrangement joins TRBV27 to TRBJ2-5, with D maybe TRBD2 (5 bases). The CDR3 length is 14 residues. V lost 1 base to trimming and J lost 3 bases, with 9 bases between them. The germline gives CDR1 MNHEY, CDR2 SMNVEV (reference sequence). DNA for the CDR3: TGTGCCAGCAGTTTATGGGGTAGCGAAGAGACCCAGTACTTC. Translated, it gives CASSLWGSEETQYF.